The clone carrying this TCR beta chain was picked up one time. This specimen comes from a study of shared clonotypes between healthy human individuals. Across the study: Donor ages ranged 18 to 49 years: a couple of women, three men.

CDR3 length: 15 amino acids. The V gene's germline CDR1 is SGDLS and CDR2 YYNGEE. With 0 bases removed from V and 4 bases from J, the gap between germline ends came to 14 bases. Researchers partitioned CD4+ cells into CD45RA+ naive and CD45RA-negative memory subsets. Assay: immunoSEQ multiplex PCR; the TCRdb copy retains only in-frame clones and omits some. The profile shows about 680,000 clones, more than 70% of them singletons. The receptor comes from a woman under 40 in good health. This chain connects TRBV9 to TRBJ2-7, with a weak D call TRBD2 (5 bases). Sequencing was performed on memory CD4+ T cells sorted from blood. Subset specified: CD45RA-negative fraction. This chain's CDR3 is CASSVGPAEAYEQYF. The CDR3 DNA follows: TGTGCCAGCAGCGTAGGTCCAGCGGAGGCGTACGAGCAGTACTTC. Full variable domain (remainder filled in from reference TRBV9 and TRBJ2-7): DSGVTQTPKHLITATGQRVTLRCSPRSGDLSVYWYQQSLDQGLQFLIQYYNGEERAKGNILERFSAQQFPDLHSELNLSSLELGDSALYFCASSVGPAEAYEQYFGPGTRLTVT.